This T cell receptor (beta chain) was documented in a study of T cells after yellow fever vaccination. Study-level results: There were almost no vaccine-responding clonotypes detectable in the sorted memory subsets on day 0. It was a small share of clonotypes that appeared in both CD4 and CD8 compartments.

TCRdb itself ran the 5' RACE reads through MiXCR, one entry per CDR3 protein. The repertoire holds around 30,000 distinct CDR3 sequences, with about 6.6% as singletons. This clonotype has at least ten counts. The sequence was obtained from a man aged 18 to 35 who received the YFV17D yellow fever vaccine. The source was PBMCs, either bulk or a sorted T-cell subset (CD4+, CD8+, memory, or dextramer-sorted; not recorded which), collected on the day of the first yellow fever vaccination.

The chain's CDR3 is CASSLYKDSPLHF. DNA for the CDR3: TGTGCCAGCAGCTTATATAAAGATTCACCCCTCCACTTT. V and J are TRBV7-3 and TRBJ1-6, with unresolved D. Trimming took 2 bases from V and 8 from J, leaving 7 bases between them. The CDR3 spans 13 residues. CDR1 and CDR2 (germline): SGHTA, FQGTGA.